This TCR beta chain was sequenced during a study of cytomegalovirus exposure and HLA in healthy donors. This PCR relied on a set of 60 Vbeta primers and 13 Jbeta primers. Here immunoSEQ multiplex PCR was the method, and the copy in TCRdb shows in-frame clones only, minus some. The data contain fewer than 250,000 clones, about four fifths of them singletons. Germline CDR1 and CDR2: SGHNT and YYREEE (reference sequence). CDR3 length: 14 amino acids. The V end was cut by 5 bases, the J end by 2 bases, with 13 bases between. Overall study results and limits: The authors judged a highly shared variant cluster likely a sequencing artifact.

As for this clone: Its antigen is unidentified.

The sample was PBMCs. This rearrangement joins TRBV5-4 to TRBJ2-5, with D perhaps TRBD2 (6 bases). This TCR came from a man between 35 and 55 years old in good health and CMV-seropositive. The CDR3: CASSGGISQETQYF. As DNA, the CDR3 is TGTGCCAGCAGTGGCGGGATTTCTCAAGAGACCCAGTACTTC.